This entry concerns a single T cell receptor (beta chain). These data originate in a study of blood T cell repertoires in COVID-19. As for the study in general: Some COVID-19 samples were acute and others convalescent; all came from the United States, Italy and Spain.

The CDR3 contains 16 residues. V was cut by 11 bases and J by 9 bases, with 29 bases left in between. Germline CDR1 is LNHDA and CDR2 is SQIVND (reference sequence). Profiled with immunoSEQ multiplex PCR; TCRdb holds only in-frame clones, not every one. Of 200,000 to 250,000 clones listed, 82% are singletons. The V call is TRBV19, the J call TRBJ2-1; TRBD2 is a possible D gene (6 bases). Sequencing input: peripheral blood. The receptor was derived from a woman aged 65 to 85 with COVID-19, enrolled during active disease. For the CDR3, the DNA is TGTGCCTGCACCCCTTATAAAAGGCAAACCGGGGGTGAGCAGTTCTTC. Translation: CACTPYKRQTGGEQFF. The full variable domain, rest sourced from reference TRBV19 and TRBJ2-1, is DGGITQSPKYLFRKEGQNVTLSCEQNLNHDAMYWYRQDPGQGLRLIYYSQIVNDFQKGDIAEGYSVSREKKESFPLTVTSAQKNPTAFYLCACTPYKRQTGGEQFFGPGTRLTVL.